Here is one T cell receptor beta chain with its context. The data are from a study of blood T cell repertoires in COVID-19. Assay used: immunoSEQ multiplex PCR; TCRdb lists only in-frame clones, some missing. The sample has about 310,000 clones, approximately 86% seen once. The germline gives CDR1 SGHTA, CDR2 FQGNSA. The CDR3 consists of 16 residues. The trim removed 0 bases at V and 8 bases at J, leaving 4 bases unmatched. The clonotype comes from a woman in her late teens or twenties who had recovered from COVID-19. This sequence joins TRBV7-2 and TRBJ1-6, with TRBD1 matching over 10 bases. The specimen sequenced was PBMCs or T cells enriched from blood (not recorded which). CDR3 sequence: CASSLAWDRGYSPLHF. The DNA of the CDR3 is TGTGCCAGCAGCTTAGCTTGGGACAGGGGCTATTCACCCCTCCACTTT.